The 18 T cell receptor beta chains in this list originate from one sample, sequenced in a study of shared clonotypes between healthy human individuals. Some clones are missing from TCRdb's copy, which holds only in-frame ones; the method was immunoSEQ multiplex PCR. In the table there are about 690,000 clones, roughly 88% of which are singletons. Input material: memory CD8+ T cells from PBMCs. Subset here: CD45RO+ cells pooled with CCR7-negative TemRA cells. The source is a man aged 18 to 30 in good health. Some clones in this sample may be carry-over from other donors' samples.

On this clone: The identical CDR3 is also encoded by other nucleotide sequences in the sample. CDR3 loop: CASSRGANTEAFF. The DNA of the CDR3 is TGTGCCAGCAGCCGCGGGGCGAACACTGAAGCTTTCTTT. The J gene is TRBJ1-1, the V gene TRBV9; perhaps TRBD1 as D (5 bases). This CDR3 comprises 13 residues. V dropped 4 bases and J dropped 1 base, with 8 bases sitting between them. The germline gives CDR1 SGDLS, CDR2 YYNGEE.

The rearrangement links TRBV14 to TRBJ2-3; 8 nucleotides match TRBD1. CDR3 length equals 16 residues. The V gene's germline CDR1 is SGHDN and CDR2 FVKESK. The junction had 9 bases not matched to a gene; V was cut back by 4 bases and J by 3 bases. This CDR3 reads CASSRRGQGLTDTQYF. The CDR3 DNA sequence: TGTGCCAGCAGCCGAAGAGGACAGGGACTTACAGATACGCAGTATTTT.

V and J are TRBV7-9 and TRBJ1-1, with a weak D call TRBD1 (6 bases). Trimming stripped 3 bases from V and 7 bases from J, with 9 bases between. The CDR3 is 12 amino acids. Germline V gene sequence: CDR1 SEHNR, CDR2 FQNEAQ (reference sequence). The CDR3 DNA reads as TGTGCCAGCAGCTTGGGGGGCAATGAAGCTTTCTTT. Translating gives CASSLGGNEAFF. The full variable domain, rest sourced from reference TRBV7-9 and TRBJ1-1, is DTGVSQNPRHKITKRGQNVTFRCDPISEHNRLYWYRQTLGQGPEFLTYFQNEAQLEKSRLLSDRFSAERPKGSFSTLEIQRTEQGDSAMYLCASSLGGNEAFFGQGTRLTVV.

The chain couples TRBV7-9 to TRBJ2-1; D tentatively fits TRBD1 or TRBD2 (5 bases each). Trimming left V 4 bases short and J 7 bases short, with 20 bases between. The germline V gene has CDR1 SEHNR and CDR2 FQNEAQ (reference sequence). CDR3 size: 16 residues. CDR3 sequence: CASSYIGTKNANEQFF. The DNA of the CDR3 is TGTGCCAGCAGCTACATCGGGACCAAGAACGCAAATGAGCAGTTCTTC.

This chain links TRBV4-1 with TRBJ2-2; TRBD2 aligns across 9 bases. There are 19 residues in the CDR3. Germline CDR1 and CDR2: MGHRA and YSYEKL. V was pared by 1 base and J by 3 bases, with 12 bases of the junction left unmatched. CDR3 in DNA: TGCGCCAGCAGCCAAGTTGGACTAGCGAAACATGGGTACACCGGGGAGCTGTTTTTT. Its protein product is CASSQVGLAKHGYTGELFF.

This clone was observed once. This chain connects TRBV7-9 to TRBJ1-2, with D uncertain. V was cut by 4 bases and J by 1 base, with 7 bases left in between. Germline V lookup: CDR1 SEHNR, CDR2 FQNEAQ (reference sequence). The CDR3 consists of 13 residues. The CDR3 bases are TGTGCCAGCAGCTCTACTGGTAACTATGGCTACACCTTC. Amino acid sequence: CASSSTGNYGYTF.

V gene TRBV5-4 combines with J gene TRBJ2-3, with 9 bases matching TRBD2. The CDR3 runs to 16 residues. CDR1 SGHNT and CDR2 YYREEE come from the germline V gene (reference sequence). V gave up 0 bases and J gave up 1 base; unmatched junction bases: 3. The CDR3 nucleotides read TGTGCCAGCAGCTTGGGGACTAGCGCACGCACAGATACGCAGTATTTT. Translated: CASSLGTSARTDTQYF.

J is TRBJ2-7 and V is TRBV27; D gene unclear. V gave up 2 bases and J gave up 0 bases, with 11 bases separating them. The CDR3 is 15 residues long. CDR1 and CDR2 (germline): MNHEY, SMNVEV (reference sequence). CDR3: CASSLGRLSSYEQYF. The CDR3, as DNA: TGTGCCAGCAGTTTAGGACGCCTCAGCTCCTACGAGCAGTACTTC.

V gene TRBV29-1 combines with J gene TRBJ2-5, with 7 bases identical to TRBD1. The CDR3 is made up of 15 amino acids. Trimming removed 2 bases from V and 5 bases from J; junction bases left unmatched: 11. Germline V gene lookup returns CDR1 SQVTM and CDR2 ANQGSEA. The CDR3: CSVETNRGVVETQYF. For the CDR3, the DNA is TGCAGCGTTGAAACAAACAGGGGTGTCGTCGAGACCCAGTACTTC.

The chain couples TRBV7-9 to TRBJ2-5; TRBD1 agrees at 7 bases. V gave up 5 bases and J gave up 2 bases; unmatched junction bases: 8. CDR1 SEHNR and CDR2 FQNEAQ come from the germline V gene (reference sequence). The CDR3 consists of 15 residues. CDR3 sequence (DNA): TGTGCCAGCAGCACCAGGGACAGAAGGCAAGAGACCCAGTACTTC. Translating it yields CASSTRDRRQETQYF.

This clone was seen only once. V and J are TRBV7-9 and TRBJ2-5; 10 bases are a match to TRBD1. CDR1 and CDR2 (germline): SEHNR, FQNEAQ (reference sequence). The ends lost 8 bases at V and 2 bases at J; junction bases unmatched: 5. The CDR3 has 14 residues. The CDR3 region is CASGGQGQQETQYF. The CDR3 nucleotides are TGTGCCAGCGGGGGACAGGGGCAACAAGAGACCCAGTACTTC.

The chain is built from TRBV14 and TRBJ2-7, with 11 bases lining up with TRBD2. The CDR3 is made up of 17 amino acids. Germline lookup yields CDR1 SGHDN and CDR2 FVKESK. Trimming at V came to 1 base and at J to 3 bases, leaving 8 bases not matched to a gene. The CDR3 nucleotides read TGTGCCAGCAGCCAAGGCGTCCTGACTAGCGGGAACTACGAGCAGTACTTC. It encodes CASSQGVLTSGNYEQYF.

The chain recombines TRBV11-2 with TRBJ2-7, with D unclear. The V and J ends lost 4 bases and 7 bases respectively, with 8 bases between them. Germline V lookup: CDR1 SGHAT, CDR2 FQNNGV. This CDR3 has 11 residues. CDR3 DNA sequence: TGTGCCAGCAGCTCTGGCGCAGAGCAGTACTTC. It translates to CASSSGAEQYF.

V usage is TRBV13 and J usage is TRBJ2-1; D might be TRBD1 or TRBD2, each matching 5 bases. The CDR3 has 12 amino acids. V lost 1 base and J 9 bases, leaving 7 bases between the germline ends. The germline V gene encodes CDR1 PRHDT and CDR2 FYEKMQ (reference sequence). The CDR3 coding sequence is TGTGCCAGCAGCTTAGCAGGGACTGAGCAGTTCTTC. Amino acids: CASSLAGTEQFF.

The V gene is TRBV28, the J gene TRBJ2-3, with D perhaps TRBD1 or TRBD2 (5 bases each). The CDR3 totals 12 residues. Germline V gene lookup returns CDR1 MDHEN and CDR2 SYDVKM. V gave up 8 bases and J gave up 6 bases, with 12 bases separating them. CDR3 nucleotides: TGTGCCAGCGGGACCATCAGGGATACGCAGTATTTT. It specifies CASGTIRDTQYF. Full variable domain (remainder filled in from reference TRBV28 and TRBJ2-3): DVKVTQSSRYLVKRTGEKVFLECVQDMDHENMFWYRQDPGLGLRLIYFSYDVKMKEKGDIPEGYSVSREKKERFSLILESASTNQTSMYLCASGTIRDTQYFGPGTRLTVL.

This clone was seen a handful of times. The sample has other DNA sequences that encode this CDR3 too. The V and J genes are TRBV7-9 and TRBJ1-2; no clear D. This CDR3 is built from 14 residues. V shed 3 bases and J shed 0 bases, with 8 bases lying between them. Germline-derived CDR1 and CDR2 are SEHNR and FQNEAQ (reference sequence). The CDR3 sequence is CASSFPGPNYGYTF. CDR3 sequence (DNA): TGTGCCAGCAGCTTTCCCGGGCCTAACTATGGCTACACCTTC.

The V call is TRBV10-3, the J call TRBJ1-2; D uncertain. Trimming removed 3 bases from V and 0 bases from J, with 8 bases in between. Looked up from germline, CDR1 is ENHRY and CDR2 is SYGVKD. The CDR3 extends over 14 amino acids. The CDR3 spells CAISDTDPNYGYTF. CDR3 nucleotides: TGTGCCATCAGTGATACAGATCCTAACTATGGCTACACCTTC.

The chain recombines TRBV10-3 with TRBJ1-1, with a weak D call TRBD1 (5 bases). Germline V gene lookup returns CDR1 ENHRY and CDR2 SYGVKD. CDR3 length: 13 residues. V shed 9 bases and J shed 0 bases, with 11 bases lying between them. CDR3 protein: CAIRQLMNTEAFF. The CDR3 nucleotides are TGTGCCATAAGACAGCTGATGAACACTGAAGCTTTCTTT.